Each of the 29 T cell receptor beta chains below was sequenced from the same sample in a study of T cell repertoires in cytomegalovirus infection. What these receptors recognize is not known. TCRdb passed the reads through MiXCR, listing each CDR3 protein once. The sample holds about 890,000 distinct CDR3 sequences; approximately 30% are singletons and the top ten take around 15%. Sequences were derived from cultured CD8+ T cells from PBMCs, sampled from culture after CMV antigen stimulation. These receptors all come from a human donor in good health (CMV status not recorded). Some clones in this sample may be carry-over from other donors' samples.

Comments on this clonotype: Compared with germline, one end of the junction differs, possibly owing to a read error. The V and J genes are TRBV11-2 and TRBJ2-2, with TRBD1 matching 7 bases. Germline CDR1 reads SGHAT; CDR2 reads FQNNGV. This CDR3 has 17 residues. The CDR3 bases are TGTGCCAGCAGAGGCTTCGGAACACAGGGGCGCACCGTGGAGCTGTTTTTT. It encodes CASRGFGTQGRTVELFF.

The count of this clonotype is one. A much larger clone differs by one base, so this may be a read error. This chain connects TRBV7-8 to TRBJ1-4; D is unresolved. Germline CDR1 reads SGHVS; CDR2 reads FQNEAQ. There are 16 residues in the CDR3. Trimming left V 7 bases short and J 7 bases short, with 22 bases between. CDR3 sequence reads: CASMFVTGRVGEKLFF. The CDR3 DNA reads as TGTGCCAGCATGTTTGTGACGGGGAGGGTCGGTGAAAAACTGTTTTTT.

This clonotype has a handful of counts. The V and J genes are TRBV7-4 and TRBJ1-1; no clear D gene. The CDR3 has 14 amino acids. Germline CDR1 and CDR2: SGHVT and SQSDAQ. The germline V and J ends were trimmed by 1 base and 8 bases, with 14 bases remaining between them. DNA for the CDR3: TGTGCCAGCAGCTTAGGTCAACGCCCCAGGGAAGCTTTCTTT. Amino acids: CASSLGQRPREAFF.

Regarding this clonotype: A junction end diverges from the germline sequence, so it may reflect a read error. The chain carries TRBV27 and TRBJ1-5; TRBD1 matches at 9 bases. Germline V CDR1 and CDR2: MNHEY, SMNVEV (reference sequence). The CDR3 contains 15 residues. The CDR3 DNA reads TGTGTCAGCAGTTACACAGGGGGCATAGGGCAGCCCCAGCATTTT. This encodes CVSSYTGGIGQPQHF.

V gene TRBV2 combines with J gene TRBJ2-2, with D unresolved. Germline CDR1 SNHLY, CDR2 FYNNEI. The CDR3 extends over 15 amino acids. Trimming removed 4 bases at V and 2 bases at J, with 11 bases between. CDR3 in DNA: TGTGCCAGCAGTGTTGGGAACGAAAACACCGGGGAGCTGTTTTTT. It encodes CASSVGNENTGELFF. Complete variable domain (other parts from reference TRBV2 and TRBJ2-2): EPEVTQTPSHQVTQMGQEVILRCVPISNHLYFYWYRQILGQKVEFLVSFYNNEISEKSEIFDDQFSVERPDGSNFTLKIRSTKLEDSAMYFCASSVGNENTGELFFGEGSRLTVL.

V and J are TRBV20-1 and TRBJ1-2; possibly TRBD1 for D (5 bases). The CDR3 is made up of 15 amino acids. The V end lost 6 bases, the J end lost 4 bases, and 21 bases lay between the germline ends. CDR1 DFQATT and CDR2 SNEGSKA come from the germline V gene (reference sequence). The CDR3 here is CSAHTFGGLGYGYTF. The CDR3, as DNA: TGCAGTGCCCACACCTTCGGGGGTCTTGGCTATGGCTACACCTTC.

The sample holds many counts of this clonotype. This chain connects TRBV11-1 to TRBJ2-1; either TRBD1 or TRBD2 may fit D (5 bases each). The V and J ends lost 0 bases and 7 bases respectively, with 16 bases between them. CDR1 is SGHAT and CDR2 is FQDESV in the germline V gene (reference sequence). This CDR3 has 16 amino acids. DNA of the CDR3: TGTGCCAGCAGCTTAGCCGGGCAGGGACGTAATAATGAGCAGTTCTTC. Protein: CASSLAGQGRNNEQFF.

The table lists this clonotype with many counts. V usage is TRBV7-2 and J usage is TRBJ2-1; TRBD2 matches at 11 bases. Germline CDR1 and CDR2: SGHTA and FQGNSA. V shed 5 bases, J shed 3 bases, and the junction held 6 bases outside the gene matches. CDR3 length equals 16 residues. CDR3 sequence reads: CASSNRLAGNYNEQFF. The CDR3 coding sequence is TGTGCCAGCAGCAACAGACTAGCGGGGAACTACAATGAGCAGTTCTTC.

This chain uses TRBV4-1 with TRBJ2-5, with 10 bases aligning to TRBD2. The CDR3 sequence is 17 residues long. Germline trimming cut 7 bases from V and 2 bases from J; bases unmatched to any gene: 13. Germline assignment: CDR1 MGHRA and CDR2 YSYEKL. DNA for the CDR3: TGCGCCAGCACCGGCCAGCCTCTAGCGGGGGATCAAGAGACCCAGTACTTC. Its translation is CASTGQPLAGDQETQYF.

A few counts support this clonotype. The chain is built from TRBV19 and TRBJ2-7; the D is unclear. This CDR3 has 12 amino acids. Trimming removed 2 bases at V and 6 bases at J, with 8 bases between. CDR1 and CDR2 from the germline V gene are LNHDA and SQIVND (reference sequence). The CDR3 coding sequence is TGTGCCAGTAGTATACCTCCAGCCGAGCAGTACTTC. It yields the protein CASSIPPAEQYF. Using reference TRBV19 and TRBJ2-7 for the parts outside the CDR3, the full variable domain is DGGITQSPKYLFRKEGQNVTLSCEQNLNHDAMYWYRQDPGQGLRLIYYSQIVNDFQKGDIAEGYSVSREKKESFPLTVTSAQKNPTAFYLCASSIPPAEQYFGPGTRLTVT.

The rearrangement uses TRBV5-6 and TRBJ1-1; TRBD1 is a possible D gene (6 bases). Germline CDR1 reads SGHDT; CDR2 reads YYEEEE. The V gene lost 2 bases and the J gene lost 1 base, with 12 bases spanning the gap. CDR3 length: 15 residues. CDR3 nucleotides: TGTGCCAGCAGCTTTACCGGGACACAGAACACTGAAGCTTTCTTT. Amino acid sequence: CASSFTGTQNTEAFF.

In the case of this clonotype: Since a much larger clone is just one base distant, this may be a read error. This chain uses TRBV7-2 with TRBJ1-1, with unresolved D. CDR1 SGHTA and CDR2 FQGNSA come from the germline V gene. The CDR3 contains 13 residues. This CDR3 reads CVSRPTVATEAFF. The CDR3, as DNA: TGTGTCAGCAGACCTACGGTGGCCACTGAAGCTTTCTTT.

This clonotype was recorded at least ten times. This chain links TRBV7-2 with TRBJ2-1; D is possibly TRBD2 (6 bases). Trimming stripped 4 bases from V and 3 bases from J, with 19 bases between. Germline V CDR1 and CDR2: SGHTA, FQGNSA. The CDR3 loop spans 17 amino acids. The CDR3 DNA follows: TGTGCCAGCAGCTCACCCCCAACTAGCCGCCTCTACAATGAGCAGTTCTTC. This codes for CASSSPPTSRLYNEQFF.

The rearrangement uses TRBV5-1 and TRBJ2-1; unclear D gene. The germline CDR1 and CDR2 sequences are SGHRS and YFSETQ. V dropped 4 bases and J dropped 2 bases, with 13 bases sitting between them. This CDR3 is 15 amino acids long. In DNA form, the CDR3 reads TGCGCCAGCAGCCCCTCGGACCGCCCCTACAATGAGCAGTTCTTC. Protein: CASSPSDRPYNEQFF.

This clonotype was seen ten or more times. The chain employs TRBV7-2 and TRBJ2-7, with D possibly TRBD2 on 6 matching bases. With 5 bases removed from V and 3 bases from J, the gap between germline ends came to 17 bases. The CDR3 extends over 15 amino acids. Germline assignment: CDR1 SGHTA and CDR2 FQGNSA. CDR3 region: CASSAGPYKDYEQYV. The CDR3 bases are TGTGCCAGCAGCGCGGGACCGTATAAGGACTACGAGCAGTACGTC.

Many counts were recorded for this clonotype. This sequence joins TRBV7-8 and TRBJ1-4; weak D call: TRBD1 (5 bases). The CDR3 is 15 amino acids. Germline lookup yields CDR1 SGHVS and CDR2 FQNEAQ. V shed 5 bases and J shed 8 bases, with 18 bases lying between them. The CDR3 coding sequence is TGTGCCAGCAGCCACCCGACAGAGGGAAAAGAAAAACTGTTTTTT. As protein: CASSHPTEGKEKLFF.

Concerning this clonotype: A read error may produce the germline difference seen at one junction end. The CDR3 nucleotides are TGTGCCTGCAGGAGTGGGGTAGGCCCTAGCACAGATACGCAGTATTTT. Protein sequence: CACRSGVGPSTDTQYF. The V call is TRBV27, the J call TRBJ2-3; D call uncertain. This CDR3 comprises 16 residues. From germline, CDR1 is MNHEY and CDR2 SMNVEV (reference sequence).

On this clonotype itself: The junction departs from germline at one end; a sequencing error may be responsible. The gene calls are TRBV5-3 and TRBJ2-1, with 9 bases identical to TRBD2. TRBV5-3 is an ORF, and what it does is uncertain. The CDR3 has 18 residues. The DNA for the CDR3 is TGTGCCAGCAGCTTGGCCCCGCTAGCGGGGACGGATCACAATGAGCAGTTCTTC. This translates into CASSLAPLAGTDHNEQFF.

V is TRBV27 and J is TRBJ2-3, with D possibly matching TRBD1 (6 bases). This CDR3 has 14 residues. The V gene lost 8 bases and the J gene lost 3 bases, with 15 bases spanning the gap. Per germline, CDR1 MNHEY and CDR2 SMNVEV (reference sequence). CDR3 in DNA: TGTGCCAGCGCAACCAGGGGAAGAACAGATACGCAGTATTTT. It yields the protein CASATRGRTDTQYF.

This chain joins TRBV7-2 and TRBJ1-1; 10 bases match TRBD1. Germline assignment: CDR1 SGHTA and CDR2 FQGNSA. The CDR3 extends over 16 amino acids. Germline trimming cut 1 base from V and 6 bases from J; bases unmatched to any gene: 8. CDR3 sequence reads: CASSLVLWGQGSEAFF. CDR3 coding DNA: TGTGCCAGCAGCTTAGTATTGTGGGGACAGGGGTCTGAAGCTTTCTTT.

This clonotype was observed a few times. The V and J genes are TRBV19 and TRBJ2-7, with D maybe TRBD1 (6 bases). CDR1 is LNHDA and CDR2 is SQIVND in the germline V gene (reference sequence). The V end lost 10 bases, the J end lost 3 bases, and 16 bases lay between the germline ends. This CDR3 spans 13 amino acids. DNA of the CDR3: TGTGCCATATCCTCCGGGACAATCTACGAGCAGTACTTC. Its protein is CAISSGTIYEQYF.

The chain joins TRBV9 to TRBJ2-2; weak D call: TRBD1 (5 bases). V gave up 6 bases and J gave up 5 bases, with 11 bases separating them. The CDR3 consists of 13 residues. CDR1 is SGDLS, CDR2 YYNGEE, per germline. The CDR3 is CASTDRRTGELFF. The CDR3 coding sequence is TGTGCCAGCACCGACAGAAGAACCGGGGAGCTGTTTTTT.

The rearrangement links TRBV27 to TRBJ1-4, with a weak D call TRBD1 (6 bases). The CDR3 is made up of 14 amino acids. Trimming left V 3 bases short and J 8 bases short, with 13 bases between. The germline V gene encodes CDR1 MNHEY and CDR2 SMNVEV (reference sequence). The CDR3 DNA sequence: TGTGCCAGCAGTTTCGGCAGGGGCGGCGAAAAACTGTTTTTT. Its translation is CASSFGRGGEKLFF.

The chain combines TRBV19 with TRBJ2-1, with D perhaps TRBD2 (5 bases). Germline CDR1 reads LNHDA; CDR2 reads SQIVND (reference sequence). The V end lost 0 bases, the J end lost 7 bases, and 19 bases lay between the germline ends. The CDR3 totals 17 residues. This chain's CDR3 is CASSIDPVGLRGNEQFF. In nucleotides, the CDR3 is TGTGCCAGTAGTATAGATCCAGTCGGTTTACGAGGGAATGAGCAGTTCTTC.

This clonotype appeared a few times. This chain links TRBV7-9 with TRBJ1-5, with 7 nucleotides matching TRBD1. The junction had 4 bases not matched to a gene; V was cut back by 1 base and J by 4 bases. CDR3 length: 15 amino acids. The germline V gene has CDR1 SEHNR and CDR2 FQNEAQ (reference sequence). This CDR3 is CASSLEPTGNQPQHF. The CDR3 coding sequence is TGTGCCAGCAGCTTAGAACCGACAGGGAATCAGCCCCAGCATTTT.

This clonotype was seen a handful of times. The J gene is TRBJ2-1, the V gene TRBV7-9; no clear D. CDR1 is SEHNR, CDR2 FQNEAQ, per germline (reference sequence). Trimming took 1 base from V and 9 from J, leaving 13 bases between them. The CDR3 totals 14 residues. CDR3 amino acids: CASSLVARRSEQFF. CDR3 nucleotides: TGTGCCAGCAGCTTAGTTGCCCGACGAAGTGAGCAGTTCTTC.

The chain couples TRBV6-1 to TRBJ2-5; D gene uncertain. CDR3 length equals 17 residues. The V end lost 1 base, the J end lost 5 bases, and 20 bases lay between the germline ends. Germline V gives CDR1 MNHNS, CDR2 SASEGT. The CDR3 spells CASSEGRRFAPQETQYF. The CDR3 DNA reads as TGTGCCAGCAGTGAAGGACGGCGCTTCGCCCCCCAGGAGACCCAGTACTTC.

On this clonotype itself: Relative to the germline gene, one junction end is altered; a read error may explain this. The genes are TRBV20-1 and TRBJ2-3, with 7 nucleotides matching TRBD1. Germline V lookup: CDR1 DFQATT, CDR2 SNEGSKA (reference sequence). The CDR3 spans 15 residues. Here the CDR3 reads CSAQTGVDPTNTQYF. Here the CDR3 DNA reads TGCAGTGCTCAAACAGGGGTAGATCCCACAAATACGCAGTATTTT.

The chain employs TRBV27 and TRBJ2-7; no clear D. V lost 5 bases and J lost 2, with 13 bases in between. Per the germline V gene, CDR1 is MNHEY and CDR2 is SMNVEV (reference sequence). The CDR3 runs to 14 residues. CDR3 DNA: TGTGCCAGCAGTCCGACGACTGAACCCTACGAGCAGTACTTC. It specifies CASSPTTEPYEQYF.